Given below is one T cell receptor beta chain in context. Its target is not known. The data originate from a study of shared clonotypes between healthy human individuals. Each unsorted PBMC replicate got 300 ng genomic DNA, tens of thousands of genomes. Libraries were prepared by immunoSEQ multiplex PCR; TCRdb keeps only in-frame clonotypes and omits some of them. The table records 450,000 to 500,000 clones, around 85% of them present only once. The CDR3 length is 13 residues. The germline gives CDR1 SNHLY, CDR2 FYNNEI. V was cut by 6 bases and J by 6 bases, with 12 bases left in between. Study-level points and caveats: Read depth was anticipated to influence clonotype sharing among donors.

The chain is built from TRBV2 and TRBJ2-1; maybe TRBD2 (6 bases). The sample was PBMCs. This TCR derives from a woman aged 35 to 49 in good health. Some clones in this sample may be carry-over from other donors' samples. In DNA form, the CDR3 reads TGTGCCAGCAGGCGGGACCGCGGCAATGAGCAGTTCTTC. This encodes CASRRDRGNEQFF.